The 30 T cell receptor beta chains below come from one sample, sequenced in a study of OX40 agonist ivuxolimab in advanced cancers. Profiling relied on immunoSEQ multiplex PCR, and the TCRdb table lists in-frame clones only, not all of them. Among 50,000 or so clones, over 75% were seen once, and the ten largest hold under 3.5%. Sequencing was performed on CD4+ or CD8+ T cells sorted from blood, taken in a trial of the OX40 agonist ivuxolimab. Receptor source: an adult with an advanced solid tumor such as melanoma, head and neck, liver or kidney cancer.

This chain connects TRBV5-4 to TRBJ2-1; D uncertain. CDR3 length: 11 amino acids. The V end lost 3 bases, the J end lost 4 bases, and 2 bases lay between the germline ends. Germline lookup yields CDR1 SGHNT and CDR2 YYREEE (reference sequence). The chain's CDR3 is CASSYYNEQFF. In DNA form, the CDR3 reads TGTGCCAGCAGCTATTACAATGAGCAGTTCTTC. The full variable domain, in which reference TRBV5-4 and TRBJ2-1 provide the parts outside the CDR3, is ETGVTQSPTHLIKTRGQQVTLRCSSQSGHNTVSWYQQALGQGPQFIFQYYREEENGRGNFPPRFSGLQFPNYSSELNVNALELDDSALYLCASSYYNEQFFGPGTRLTVL.

CDR3: CASSEGAVVETQYF. CDR3 nucleotides: TGTGCCAGTAGTGAGGGGGCAGTGGTGGAGACCCAGTACTTC. The rearrangement uses TRBV19 and TRBJ2-5; 7 bases agree with TRBD1. V dropped 5 bases and J dropped 5; count of bases not matched to a gene: 8. CDR1 LNHDA and CDR2 SQIVND come from the germline V gene (reference sequence). This CDR3 has 14 amino acids.

This clone was observed once. The chain joins TRBV6-1 to TRBJ2-4; TRBD1 is a possible D gene (5 bases). CDR3 length: 14 amino acids. Germline CDR1 MNHNS, CDR2 SASEGT. V gave up 2 bases and J gave up 5 bases, with 10 bases separating them. The CDR3 bases are TGTGCCAGCAGTGAAACAGGTTCACAAAACATTCAGTACTTC. Its translation: CASSETGSQNIQYF.

This chain joins TRBV5-8 and TRBJ2-5, with D tentatively TRBD1 (6 bases). This CDR3 is 16 amino acids long. CDR1 is SGHTS, CDR2 YDEGEE, per germline. Trimming took off 4 bases at V and 5 bases at J, with 21 bases between the two ends. CDR3: CASSGTGLAFGETQYF. DNA for the CDR3: TGTGCCAGCAGCGGAACAGGGTTGGCGTTCGGGGAGACCCAGTACTTC.

The CDR3 DNA reads TGTGCCAGCTCACCGGAGGGACAGTCTAACTATGGCTACACCTTC. The encoded protein is CASSPEGQSNYGYTF. The chain links TRBV18 to TRBJ1-2, with TRBD1 matching 7 bases. The junction had 4 bases not matched to a gene; V was cut back by 3 bases and J by 0 bases. CDR3 size: 15 residues. CDR1 KGHSH and CDR2 LQKENI come from the germline V gene.

The CDR3 bases are TGTGCCAGCAGGACAGGGGGACTGGAGATGAACAATGAGCAGTTCTTC. Translated: CASRTGGLEMNNEQFF. The chain uses TRBV25-1 and TRBJ2-1; 9 bases are a match to TRBD1. Losses at the gene ends were 6 bases for V and 5 bases for J; bases not matched to a gene: 11. CDR1 is MGHDK, CDR2 SYGVNS, per germline. This CDR3 is 16 amino acids long.

This chain links TRBV5-8 with TRBJ2-2, with D possibly matching TRBD1 (5 bases). The germline CDR1 and CDR2 sequences are SGHTS and YDEGEE. Trimming left V 2 bases short and J 1 base short, with 9 bases between. The CDR3 contains 15 residues. Written as DNA, the CDR3 is TGTGCCAGCAGCTTAGGGCAGGGGAACACCGGGGAGCTGTTTTTT. Residues: CASSLGQGNTGELFF.

V gene TRBV18 combines with J gene TRBJ2-3; 9 bases fit TRBD2. The CDR3 is made up of 15 amino acids. Trimming at V came to 4 bases and at J to 2 bases, leaving 4 bases not matched to a gene. CDR1 is KGHSH, CDR2 LQKENI, per germline. The DNA for the CDR3 is TGTGCCAGCTCACGTTCTAGCGGGGACACAGATACGCAGTATTTT. It yields the protein CASSRSSGDTDTQYF.

This rearrangement joins TRBV5-1 to TRBJ2-3; maybe TRBD2 (6 bases). CDR1 and CDR2 from the germline V gene are SGHRS and YFSETQ. The germline V and J ends were trimmed by 4 bases and 4 bases, with 13 bases remaining between them. This CDR3 comprises 14 residues. Written as DNA, the CDR3 is TGCGCCAGCAGCAGGAGGGCAGTGGCAGATACGCAGTATTTT. It specifies CASSRRAVADTQYF.

The chain links TRBV19 to TRBJ1-1; no reliable D call. The length of the CDR3 is 13 residues. Deletions cut 8 bases from V and 1 base from J, with 11 bases between. Germline V gives CDR1 LNHDA, CDR2 SQIVND (reference sequence). The CDR3 nucleotides read TGTGCCAGTTACCTTAGTGGGAACACTGAAGCTTTCTTT. Translation gives CASYLSGNTEAFF.

This clone has just one count. This rearrangement joins TRBV5-8 to TRBJ2-3; the match to TRBD1 covers 7 bases. This CDR3 spans 16 amino acids. After removal of 4 bases from V and 0 bases from J, the junction contained 8 bases not matched to a gene. From germline, CDR1 is SGHTS and CDR2 YDEGEE. The CDR3 nucleotides are TGTGCCAGCAGCCTACGGGGACAGTTGAGCACAGATACGCAGTATTTT. Translating it yields CASSLRGQLSTDTQYF. Variable domain in full (rest from reference TRBV5-8 and TRBJ2-3): EAGVTQSPTHLIKTRGQQATLRCSPISGHTSVYWYQQALGLGLQFLLWYDEGEERNRGNFPPRFSGRQFPNYSSELNVNALELEDSALYLCASSLRGQLSTDTQYFGPGTRLTVL.

The rearrangement joins TRBV13 to TRBJ2-1, with D maybe TRBD2 (6 bases). The CDR3 extends over 17 amino acids. Deletions cut 4 bases from V and 0 bases from J, with 16 bases between. Germline V lookup: CDR1 PRHDT, CDR2 FYEKMQ (reference sequence). CDR3 residues: CASSSERRGSSYNEQFF. The CDR3 nucleotides read TGTGCCAGCAGCTCAGAGCGGCGGGGAAGCTCCTACAATGAGCAGTTCTTC.

This chain uses TRBV5-6 with TRBJ2-1; D is unresolved. The germline V gene has CDR1 SGHDT and CDR2 YYEEEE. This CDR3 spans 16 amino acids. V lost 4 bases, J lost 0 bases, and 14 bases lay in between. In DNA, the CDR3 is TGTGCCAGCAGCCTCCCGGACCAGAGCTCCTACAATGAGCAGTTCTTC. It is translated as CASSLPDQSSYNEQFF. Variable domain in full (rest from reference TRBV5-6 and TRBJ2-1): DAGVTQSPTHLIKTRGQQVTLRCSPKSGHDTVSWYQQALGQGPQFIFQYYEEEERQRGNFPDRFSGHQFPNYSSELNVNALLLGDSALYLCASSLPDQSSYNEQFFGPGTRLTVL.

The DNA of the CDR3 is TGTGCCAGCAGCCGGAGGAGGGAAGGAGCTAATGAAAAACTGTTTTTT. Translated, it gives CASSRRREGANEKLFF. The chain uses TRBV5-6 and TRBJ1-4; D unclear. CDR1 is SGHDT, CDR2 YYEEEE, per germline. V was trimmed by 4 bases and J by 3 bases, leaving 16 bases between them. CDR3 size: 16 residues.

This rearrangement joins TRBV7-9 to TRBJ1-4; perhaps TRBD1 as D (5 bases). Germline loops: CDR1 SEHNR, CDR2 FQNEAQ (reference sequence). V lost 0 bases and J 0 bases, leaving 14 bases between the germline ends. The CDR3 contains 18 residues. The CDR3 protein is CASSLATRRQTTNEKLFF. The DNA for the CDR3 is TGTGCCAGCAGCTTAGCAACGAGAAGACAGACAACTAATGAAAAACTGTTTTTT.

The rearrangement links TRBV6-5 to TRBJ2-2; TRBD1 might be the D (5 bases). CDR1 is MNHEY, CDR2 SVGAGI, per germline. This CDR3 has 13 amino acids. Written as DNA, the CDR3 is TGTGCAGTTCAGGGATCGAACACCGGGGAGCTGTTTTTT. Its translation: CAVQGSNTGELFF.

The chain has TRBV29-1 and TRBJ1-4; D perhaps matches TRBD1 (6 bases). The CDR3 loop spans 14 amino acids. Germline V lookup: CDR1 SQVTM, CDR2 ANQGSEA. The ends were cut back, 4 bases at V and 5 bases at J, with 14 bases in the middle. This CDR3 reads CSVVETGGNEKLFF. The CDR3 DNA sequence: TGCAGCGTTGTTGAGACAGGAGGGAATGAAAAACTGTTTTTT.

This chain connects TRBV21-1 to TRBJ2-7. TRBV21-1 is given as a pseudogene. This CDR3 has 18 residues. The CDR3 loop reads CASSKVCCVAGQTNEQYF. The DNA of the CDR3 is TGTGCCAGCAGCAAAGTTTGTTGCGTGGCAGGGCAGACTAACGAGCAGTACTTC.

This chain uses TRBV27 with TRBJ1-1; D possibly corresponds to TRBD1 (5 bases). Germline CDR1 reads MNHEY; CDR2 reads SMNVEV (reference sequence). There are 14 residues in the CDR3. V gave up 5 bases and J gave up 4 bases, with 14 bases separating them. The CDR3 DNA follows: TGTGCCAGCAGTGACGGGACCTGGGTCACTGAAGCTTTCTTT. Translated, it gives CASSDGTWVTEAFF.

The chain has TRBV27 and TRBJ2-7; 12 positions match TRBD2. This CDR3 has 15 amino acids. V trimming: 5 bases; J trimming: 3 bases; junction bases outside the gene matches: 5. Looked up from germline, CDR1 is MNHEY and CDR2 is SMNVEV (reference sequence). CDR3: CASSAGTSGLYEQYF. DNA of the CDR3: TGTGCCAGCAGTGCCGGGACTAGCGGGCTCTACGAGCAGTACTTC.

This clone ranks as medium-sized. The chain employs TRBV7-9 and TRBJ1-2; D remains unclear. Germline V gene lookup returns CDR1 SEHNR and CDR2 FQNEAQ (reference sequence). This CDR3 comprises 14 residues. V gave up 5 bases and J gave up 5 bases, with 15 bases separating them. As DNA, the CDR3 is TGTGCCAGCAGCCCCCCGGGAAGGTTGTATGGCTACACCTTC. Protein sequence: CASSPPGRLYGYTF.

The chain uses TRBV11-3 and TRBJ1-1; unclear D gene. There are 15 residues in the CDR3. Germline V gene data show CDR1 as SGHNT and CDR2 as YENEEA. Trimming took off 0 bases at V and 1 base at J, with 9 bases between the two ends. The CDR3 nucleotides are TGTGCCAGCAGCTTAGATTACAACTCGAACACTGAAGCTTTCTTT. Translating gives CASSLDYNSNTEAFF.

The chain employs TRBV5-8 and TRBJ1-1; D possibly corresponds to TRBD1 (5 bases). The V gene lost 7 bases and the J gene lost 0 bases, with 10 bases spanning the gap. Looked up from germline, CDR1 is SGHTS and CDR2 is YDEGEE. This CDR3 is built from 13 residues. The CDR3 DNA is TGTGCCAGCGCGGGGCAAGTGAACACTGAAGCTTTCTTT. This translates into CASAGQVNTEAFF.

The chain links TRBV5-1 to TRBJ2-1; the D is unclear. With 0 bases removed from V and 2 bases from J, the gap between germline ends came to 9 bases. The germline V gene encodes CDR1 SGHRS and CDR2 YFSETQ. The CDR3 extends over 15 amino acids. DNA for the CDR3: TGCGCCAGCAGCTTGGTACCCGGAACCTACAATGAGCAGTTCTTC. Amino acids: CASSLVPGTYNEQFF. Complete variable domain (other parts from reference TRBV5-1 and TRBJ2-1): KAGVTQTPRYLIKTRGQQVTLSCSPISGHRSVSWYQQTPGQGLQFLFEYFSETQRNKGNFPGRFSGRQFSNSRSEMNVSTLELGDSALYLCASSLVPGTYNEQFFGPGTRLTVL.

The chain employs TRBV19 and TRBJ2-1; tentatively, D is TRBD1 or TRBD2 (7 bases each). The CDR3 is 15 amino acids. In germline, CDR1 is LNHDA, CDR2 SQIVND (reference sequence). V shed 5 bases and J shed 8 bases, with 19 bases lying between them. The CDR3 region is CASSHNGGRGHEQFF. The CDR3 DNA reads as TGTGCCAGTAGTCATAATGGGGGGAGGGGGCATGAGCAGTTCTTC.

The J gene is TRBJ2-5, the V gene TRBV11-2; possible D gene TRBD2, 6 bases. Germline V gene sequence: CDR1 SGHAT, CDR2 FQNNGV. The length of the CDR3 is 13 residues. V lost 8 bases and J 4 bases, leaving 14 bases between the germline ends. Written as DNA, the CDR3 is TGTGCCAGCCGGGCGGAGGGCTTAGAGACCCAGTACTTC. It codes for CASRAEGLETQYF.

The chain employs TRBV19 and TRBJ2-3, with TRBD2 identical over 8 bases. The germline CDR1 and CDR2 sequences are LNHDA and SQIVND (reference sequence). The J segment lost 5 bases and the V segment lost 6 bases, leaving 4 bases of the junction unmatched. The CDR3 loop spans 13 amino acids. DNA of the CDR3: TGTGCCAGTAGAGACCGGGGGGGAGATACGCAGTATTTT. This gives the protein CASRDRGGDTQYF.

The V call is TRBV6-1, the J call TRBJ2-3; TRBD2 aligns across 10 bases. CDR3 size: 16 residues. Trimming cost V 2 bases and J 4 bases; bases outside gene matches: 6. Germline V gene sequence: CDR1 MNHNS, CDR2 SASEGT. CDR3 protein: CASSESVTSGSDTQYF. The DNA for the CDR3 is TGTGCCAGCAGTGAATCCGTGACTAGCGGGTCAGATACGCAGTATTTT.

The chain recombines TRBV6-5 with TRBJ1-1; 7 bases are a match to TRBD1. Trimming removed 5 bases from V and 11 bases from J; junction bases left unmatched: 8. The CDR3 has 12 amino acids. Germline V lookup: CDR1 MNHEY, CDR2 SVGAGI. In DNA, the CDR3 is TGTGCCAGCAGTGGGGACAGCCCCGTCGCTTTCTTT. This translates into CASSGDSPVAFF.

This chain links TRBV28 with TRBJ1-2; D possibly corresponds to TRBD1 (5 bases). Germline CDR1 MDHEN, CDR2 SYDVKM. CDR3 length equals 13 residues. The V gene lost 3 bases and the J gene lost 6 bases, with 11 bases spanning the gap. CDR3 sequence: CASSFIQGNGYTF. The CDR3 DNA follows: TGTGCCAGCAGTTTCATCCAGGGAAATGGCTACACCTTC.